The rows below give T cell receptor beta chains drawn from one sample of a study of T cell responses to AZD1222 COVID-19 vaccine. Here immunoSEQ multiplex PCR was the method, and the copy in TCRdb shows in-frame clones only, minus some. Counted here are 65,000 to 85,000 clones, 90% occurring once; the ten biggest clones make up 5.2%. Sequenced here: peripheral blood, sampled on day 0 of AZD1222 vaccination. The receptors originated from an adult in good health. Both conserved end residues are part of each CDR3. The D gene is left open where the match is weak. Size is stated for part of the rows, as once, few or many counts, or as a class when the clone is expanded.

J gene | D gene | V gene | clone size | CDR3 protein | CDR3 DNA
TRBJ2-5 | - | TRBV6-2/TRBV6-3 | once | CASSLTVGKYQETQYF | TGTGCCAGCAGTTTAACGGTGGGGAAGTACCAAGAGACCCAGTACTTC
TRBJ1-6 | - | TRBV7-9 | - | CASSPVGRVNSPLHF | TGTGCCAGCAGCCCCGTTGGCAGGGTTAATTCACCCCTCCACTTT
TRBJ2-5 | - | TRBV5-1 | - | CASSLAGRAEETQYF | TGCGCCAGCAGCTTGGCCGGCAGGGCCGAAGAGACCCAGTACTTC
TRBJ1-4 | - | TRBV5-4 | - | CASSFGNEKLFF | TGTGCCAGCAGCTTTGGGAATGAAAAACTGTTTTTT
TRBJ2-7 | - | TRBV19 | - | CASSIPGSRREQYF | TGTGCCAGTAGTATTCCGGGAAGTCGACGGGAGCAGTACTTC
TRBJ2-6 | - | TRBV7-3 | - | CASSPRLLSSGANVLTF | TGTGCCAGCAGCCCCCGACTATTGAGCTCTGGGGCCAACGTCCTGACTTTC
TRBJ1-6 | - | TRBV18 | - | CASSSTISYNSPLHF | TGTGCCAGCTCATCCACTATCTCCTATAATTCACCCCTCCACTTT
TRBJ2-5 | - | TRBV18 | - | CASSPNPGAIQETQYF | TGTGCCAGCTCACCAAATCCGGGGGCGATTCAAGAGACCCAGTACTTC
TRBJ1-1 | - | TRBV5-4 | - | CASSGNSAREAFF | TGTGCCAGCAGCGGGAACAGTGCACGTGAAGCTTTCTTT
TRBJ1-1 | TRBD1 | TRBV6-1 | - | CASSDNRGTEAFF | TGTGCCAGCAGTGACAACAGGGGAACTGAAGCTTTCTTT
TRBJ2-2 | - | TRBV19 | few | CASSISSRGGAGELFF | TGTGCCAGTAGTATCAGCTCCCGTGGTGGGGCCGGGGAGCTGTTTTTT
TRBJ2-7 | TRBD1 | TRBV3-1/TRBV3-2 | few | CASSRDRGATYEQYF | TGTGCCAGCAGCCGAGACAGGGGGGCAACCTACGAGCAGTACTTC
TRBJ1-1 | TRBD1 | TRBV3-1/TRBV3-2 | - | CASRGQGLNTEAFF | TGTGCCAGCAGAGGACAGGGGTTGAACACTGAAGCTTTCTTT
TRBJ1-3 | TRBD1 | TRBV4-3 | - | CASSQDDYTGVGNTIYF | TGCGCCAGCAGCCAAGATGACTATACAGGGGTCGGAAACACCATATATTTT
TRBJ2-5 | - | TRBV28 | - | CASSLSETQYF | TGTGCCAGCAGTTTATCGGAGACCCAGTACTTC
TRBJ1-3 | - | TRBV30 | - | CAWSAPVGAGHTIYF | TGTGCCTGGAGTGCCCCAGTAGGGGCCGGCCACACCATATATTTT
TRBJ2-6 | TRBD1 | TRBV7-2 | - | CASSFIGTGSGANVLTF | TGTGCCAGCAGCTTTATCGGGACAGGGTCTGGGGCCAACGTCCTGACTTTC
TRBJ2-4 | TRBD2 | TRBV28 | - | CASISGGTAKNIQYF | TGTGCCAGCATAAGCGGGGGGACAGCCAAAAACATTCAGTACTTC
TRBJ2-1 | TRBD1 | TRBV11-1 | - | CASSIGQGRYNEQFF | TGTGCCAGCAGCATTGGACAGGGGCGTTACAATGAGCAGTTCTTC
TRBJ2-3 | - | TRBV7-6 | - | CASSGPGLDTQYF | TGTGCCAGCAGCGGTCCGGGGTTAGATACGCAGTATTTT
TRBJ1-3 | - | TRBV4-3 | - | CASSQDNIIAGSSGNTIYF | TGCGCCAGCAGCCAAGATAATATAATTGCAGGGAGCTCTGGAAACACCATATATTTT
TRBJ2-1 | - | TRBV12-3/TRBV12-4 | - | CASTQGSSSFF | TGTGCCAGCACCCAGGGGTCCAGTTCGTTCTTC
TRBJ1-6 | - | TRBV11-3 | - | CASSLGRGGNSPLHF | TGTGCCAGCAGCTTAGGCAGGGGAGGAAATTCACCCCTCCACTTT
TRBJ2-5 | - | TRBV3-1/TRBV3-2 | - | CASSHTGIGKTQYF | TGTGCCAGCAGCCACACAGGGATTGGAAAGACCCAGTACTTC
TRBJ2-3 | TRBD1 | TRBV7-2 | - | CASCPGTGSDTQYF | TGTGCCAGCTGCCCCGGGACAGGGTCAGATACGCAGTATTTT
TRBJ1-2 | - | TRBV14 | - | CASSQGVLNYGYTF | TGTGCCAGCAGCCAGGGAGTGCTTAACTATGGCTACACCTTC
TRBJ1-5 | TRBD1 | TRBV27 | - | CASSSLGQGAGGNQPQHF | TGTGCCAGCAGTTCGTTGGGACAGGGGGCAGGTGGCAATCAGCCCCAGCATTTT
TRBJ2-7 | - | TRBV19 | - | CAVGGDTIYEQYF | TGTGCCGTGGGAGGGGACACAATCTACGAGCAGTACTTC
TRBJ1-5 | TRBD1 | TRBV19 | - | CASSGDRDRGLSNQPQHF | TGTGCCAGTAGTGGCGACCGGGACAGGGGGCTGAGCAATCAGCCCCAGCATTTT
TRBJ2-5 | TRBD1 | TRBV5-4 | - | CASSRDRGETQYF | TGTGCCAGCAGCCGGGACAGGGGAGAGACCCAGTACTTC
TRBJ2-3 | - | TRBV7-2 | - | CASSPQRLTDTQYF | TGTGCCAGCAGCCCACAGAGACTCACAGATACGCAGTATTTT
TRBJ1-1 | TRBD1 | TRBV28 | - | CASSPDRGRGTEAFF | TGTGCCAGCAGTCCAGACAGGGGTAGAGGCACTGAAGCTTTCTTT
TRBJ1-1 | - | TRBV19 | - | CASSIASRRIEAFF | TGTGCCAGTAGTATAGCCTCGAGACGAATTGAAGCTTTCTTT
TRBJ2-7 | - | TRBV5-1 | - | CASSLVPPAREQYF | TGCGCCAGCAGCTTAGTTCCCCCCGCGCGCGAGCAGTACTTC
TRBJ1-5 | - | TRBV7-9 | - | CASSLGGKNQPQHF | TGTGCCAGCAGCTTAGGAGGGAAGAATCAGCCCCAGCATTTT
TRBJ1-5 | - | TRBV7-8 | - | CASSPNRFALRNQPQHF | TGTGCCAGCAGCCCCAACAGGTTCGCCCTCCGCAATCAGCCCCAGCATTTT
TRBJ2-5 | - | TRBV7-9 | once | CASSLGSGVVETQYF | TGTGCCAGCAGCTTAGGTAGCGGAGTTGTCGAGACCCAGTACTTC
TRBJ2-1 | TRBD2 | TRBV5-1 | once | CASSRRTSGESYNEQFF | TGCGCCAGCAGTCGAAGGACTAGCGGGGAGTCCTACAATGAGCAGTTCTTC
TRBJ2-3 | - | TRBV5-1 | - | CASSSGTEVSTDTQYF | TGCGCCAGCAGCTCTGGGACGGAGGTTAGCACAGATACGCAGTATTTT
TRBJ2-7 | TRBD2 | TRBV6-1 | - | CASSVLNLAGGSYEQYF | TGTGCCAGCAGTGTCCTCAACCTAGCGGGGGGGTCCTACGAGCAGTACTTC
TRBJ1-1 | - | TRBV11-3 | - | CASSLDLRSEAFF | TGTGCCAGCAGCTTAGATTTGAGAAGTGAGGCTTTCTTT
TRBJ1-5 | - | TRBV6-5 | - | CASSYRGIRWPQHF | TGTGCCAGCAGTTACCGAGGTATCCGTTGGCCCCAGCATTTT